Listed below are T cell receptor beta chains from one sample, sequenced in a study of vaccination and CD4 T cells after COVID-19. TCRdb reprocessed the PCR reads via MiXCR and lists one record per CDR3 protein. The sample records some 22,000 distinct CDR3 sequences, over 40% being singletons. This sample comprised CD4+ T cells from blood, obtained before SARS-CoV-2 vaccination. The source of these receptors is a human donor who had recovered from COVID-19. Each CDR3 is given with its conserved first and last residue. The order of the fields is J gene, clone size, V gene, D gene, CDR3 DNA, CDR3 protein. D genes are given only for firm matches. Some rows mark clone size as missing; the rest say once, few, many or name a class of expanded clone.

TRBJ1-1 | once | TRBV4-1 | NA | TGCGCCAGCAGCCAAGAGCTTGGGCGGGGGCCTGAAGCTTTCTTT | CASSQELGRGPEAFF
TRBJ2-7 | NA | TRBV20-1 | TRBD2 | TGCAGTGCTAGATCGGGACTAGCGGTCCCCGAGCAGTACTTC | CSARSGLAVPEQYF
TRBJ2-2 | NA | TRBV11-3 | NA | TGTGCCAGCAGCGTTTCTTGGGGCCGGGTCACCGGGGAGCTGTTTTTT | CASSVSWGRVTGELFF
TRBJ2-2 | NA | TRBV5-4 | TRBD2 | TGTGCCAGCAGGTTGACTAATGGGGGACTAACCACCGGGGAGCTGTTTTTT | CASRLTNGGLTTGELFF
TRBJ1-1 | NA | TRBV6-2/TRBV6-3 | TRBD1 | TGTGCCAGCAGGGCCCCGACAGGGCCGAACACTGAAGCTTTCTTT | CASRAPTGPNTEAFF
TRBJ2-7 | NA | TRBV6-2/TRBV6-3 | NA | TGTGCCAGCAGTCCTAGCGACTCCTACGAGCAGTACTTC | CASSPSDSYEQYF
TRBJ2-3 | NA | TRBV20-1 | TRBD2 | TGCAGTGCTAGGAGTACCCGGGAGGGGGGCACAGATACGCAGTATTTT | CSARSTREGGTDTQYF
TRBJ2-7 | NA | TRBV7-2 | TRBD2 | TGTGCCAGCAGCTTAGTGGCCCCGGGACTAGCGGGCGGCGGTCACGAGCAGTACTTC | CASSLVAPGLAGGGHEQYF
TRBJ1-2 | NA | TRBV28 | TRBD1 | TGTGCCAGCAGTCCCTCGGACAGGCTCGGAGGCTACACCTTC | CASSPSDRLGGYTF
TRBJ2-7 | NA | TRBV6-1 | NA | TGTGCCAGCAGTAACAGACAGCGGCAGTACTTC | CASSNRQRQYF
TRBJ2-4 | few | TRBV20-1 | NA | TGCAGTGCTAGTAGGAGGGACCCGGACATTCAGTACTTC | CSASRRDPDIQYF
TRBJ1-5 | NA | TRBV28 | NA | TGTGCCAGCGAGGGGGGATTCAATCAGCCCCAGCATTTT | CASEGGFNQPQHF
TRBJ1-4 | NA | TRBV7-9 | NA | TGTGCCAGCAGTTCCGACGTTAAACCTAATGAAAAACTGTTTTTT | CASSSDVKPNEKLFF
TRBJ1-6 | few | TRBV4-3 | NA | TGCGCCAGCAGGTCCGGTAATTCACCCCTCCACTTT | CASRSGNSPLHF
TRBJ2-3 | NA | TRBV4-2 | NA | TGTGCCAGCAGCCAAGCTGGTCCAGGGGAGGCAGATACGCAGTATTTT | CASSQAGPGEADTQYF
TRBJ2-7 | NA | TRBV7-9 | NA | TGTGCCAGCAGTATAAGCGACTTC | CASSISDF
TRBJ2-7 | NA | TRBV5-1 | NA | TGCGCCAGCAGCGCAGGGACGGACTACGAGCAGTACTTC | CASSAGTDYEQYF
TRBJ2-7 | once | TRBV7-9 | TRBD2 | TGTGCCAGCAGCCCCCCGCGGGGGTCCTACTCCTACGAGCAGTACTTC | CASSPPRGSYSYEQYF
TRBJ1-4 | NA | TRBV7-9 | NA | TGTGCCAGCAGCTACAGGGAGTTAGGGGAAAAACTGTTTTTT | CASSYRELGEKLFF
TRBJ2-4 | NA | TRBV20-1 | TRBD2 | TGCAGTGCCGACGGGACTAGCGGGAGGAAAAACATTCAGTACTTC | CSADGTSGRKNIQYF
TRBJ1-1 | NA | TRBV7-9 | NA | TGTGCCAGCAGCTTCGGGGGGTACACTGAAGCTTTCTTT | CASSFGGYTEAFF
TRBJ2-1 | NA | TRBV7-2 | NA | TGTGCCAGCAGCTTAGGTGTACGAGGCTCCTACAATGAGCAGTTCTTC | CASSLGVRGSYNEQFF
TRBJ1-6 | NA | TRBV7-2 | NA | TGTGCCAGCAGCTTGGGCGGGTCCCTCCACTTT | CASSLGGSLHF
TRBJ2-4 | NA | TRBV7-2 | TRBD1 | TGTGCCAGCAGCTTATCAAAGGGGGCGCGTGCCAAAAACATTCAGTACTTC | CASSLSKGARAKNIQYF
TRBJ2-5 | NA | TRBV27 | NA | TGTGCCAGCAGTTTATCTCGGGGGTCGGAGACCCAGTACTTC | CASSLSRGSETQYF
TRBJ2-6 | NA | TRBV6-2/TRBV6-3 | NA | TGTGCCAGCACCCAACAGGGGAGGGGATCTGGGGCCAACGTCCTGACTTTC | CASTQQGRGSGANVLTF
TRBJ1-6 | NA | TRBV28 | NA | TGTGCCAGCAGTCCCGCCGGGGGCGAGGATAACTCACCCCTCCACTTT | CASSPAGGEDNSPLHF
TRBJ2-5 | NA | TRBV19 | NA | TGTGCCAGTAGTATTTTGGGGACGGAAGAGACCCAGTACTTC | CASSILGTEETQYF
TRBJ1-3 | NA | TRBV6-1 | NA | TGTGCCAGCAGCACCGGGGACACCATATATTTT | CASSTGDTIYF
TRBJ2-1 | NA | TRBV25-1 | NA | TGTGCCAGCAGTGAATTCGAGAGCTCCTACAATGAGCAGTTCTTC | CASSEFESSYNEQFF
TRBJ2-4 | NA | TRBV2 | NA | TGTGCCAGCAGTGCGGTATTTCTAGCCAAAAACATTCAGTACTTC | CASSAVFLAKNIQYF
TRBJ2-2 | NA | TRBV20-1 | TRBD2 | TGCAGTGCTAGACCCGTCCCGGGACTAGCGGCAACCGGGGAGCTGTTTTTT | CSARPVPGLAATGELFF
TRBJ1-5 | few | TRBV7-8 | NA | TGTGCCAGCAGCTTATCGGGTCAGGTTGCTCAGCCCCAGCATTTT | CASSLSGQVAQPQHF
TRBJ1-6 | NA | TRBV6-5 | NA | TGTGCCAGCAGTTACGGGTATAATTCACCCCTCCACTTT | CASSYGYNSPLHF
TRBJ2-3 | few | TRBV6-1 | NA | TGTGCCAGCAGTGAAGGGATGCCAGATACGCAGTATTTT | CASSEGMPDTQYF
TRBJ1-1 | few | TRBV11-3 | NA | TGTGCCAGCAGCTCCGGGCAGGACACTGAAGCTTTCTTT | CASSSGQDTEAFF
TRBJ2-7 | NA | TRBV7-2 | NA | TGTGCCAGCAGCTTAGCGGTGGGATCGGATGAGCAGTACTTC | CASSLAVGSDEQYF
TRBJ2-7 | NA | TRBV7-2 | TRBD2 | TGTGCCAGCAGCCGGACTAGCGGAACCTACGAGCAGTACTTC | CASSRTSGTYEQYF
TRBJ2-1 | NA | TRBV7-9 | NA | TGTGCCAGCAGCTTAGAGCCGGGGTTCCACAATGAGCAGTTCTTC | CASSLEPGFHNEQFF
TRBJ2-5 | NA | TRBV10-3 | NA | TGTGCCATCAGTGAGTCTGGAAGAAGGGGAGAGACCCAGTACTTC | CAISESGRRGETQYF
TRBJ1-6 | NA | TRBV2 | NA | TGTGCCAGCAGGGTTAAAATGGGGAATTCACCCCTCCACTTT | CASRVKMGNSPLHF
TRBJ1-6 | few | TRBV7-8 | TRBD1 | TGTGCCAGCAGCTTCGGACAGGGAAATTCACCCCTCCACTTT | CASSFGQGNSPLHF
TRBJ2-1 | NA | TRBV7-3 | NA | TGTGCCAGCAGCTTAGAATGGGTATCCTACAATGAGCAGTTCTTC | CASSLEWVSYNEQFF
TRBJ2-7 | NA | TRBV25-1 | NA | TGTGCCAGCAGTGAATTGGACAGACCCTACGAGCAGTACTTC | CASSELDRPYEQYF
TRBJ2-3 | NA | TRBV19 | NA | TGTGCCAGTAGTAGGCCGGGAGCTGACACGCAGTATTTT | CASSRPGADTQYF
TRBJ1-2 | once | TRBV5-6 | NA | TGTGCCAGCAGCTTGTTGACAGGCTATGGCTACACCTTC | CASSLLTGYGYTF
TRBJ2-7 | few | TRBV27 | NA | TGTGCCAGCAGTTTCCGGCAGCACTCCTACGAGCAGTACTTC | CASSFRQHSYEQYF
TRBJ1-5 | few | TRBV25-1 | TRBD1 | TGTGCCAGCAGTGTAATCCGGGACAGGGTATTTTCATGGAATCAGCCCCAGCATTTT | CASSVIRDRVFSWNQPQHF